A single sample gave rise to the 23 T cell receptor beta chains below, sequenced in a study of cytomegalovirus exposure and HLA in healthy donors listed by TCRdb under 2017. To prepare the library, the immunoSEQ multiplex PCR assay was applied. A mixture of 60 forward primers for TCR Vbeta segments and 13 reverse primers for TCR Jbeta segments was used in the multiplex PCR. TCRdb took this table from immuneACCESS and kept in-frame rearrangements with V and J called. Such tables lack part of the clones; where checked against another copy, unresolved V genes explain under half of the gap, and the rest is unexplained. Here the sample has over 90,000 clones; approximately 70% occur a single time. Roughly 3.5% of the sample belongs to the ten largest clones. Sequencing was performed on PBMCs. These receptors came from a woman in her forties or fifties in good health and CMV-seronegative.

The chain combines TRBV12-2 with TRBJ2-7; the table assigns TRBD1, which was not confirmed against the DNA. TRBV12-2 is recorded as a pseudogene. This CDR3 region has 13 residues. The DNA of the CDR3 is TGTGCAAGTCGCTCCAACAGGGTCTACGAGCAGTACTTC. Translation: CASRSNRVYEQYF.

The CDR3 DNA reads TGTGCCATCAGCCTTGGACTAGCGGGAGTACAGCCCTACGAGCAGTACTTC. Translated: CAISLGLAGVQPYEQYF. The chain carries TRBV10-3 and TRBJ2-7; 13 nucleotides match TRBD2. J lost 2 bases, V lost 6 bases, and 10 bases had no gene match. The CDR3 runs to 17 residues. Germline CDR1 reads ENHRY; CDR2 reads SYGVKD.

The chain joins TRBV28 to TRBJ1-2; TRBD1 matches at 8 bases. V shed 4 bases and J 5 bases; nucleotides not matched to a gene: 9. Germline V CDR1 and CDR2: MDHEN, SYDVKM. The CDR3 is 15 residues long. In DNA form, the CDR3 reads TGTGCCAGCAGTTCGAGCAGGGGGCCGGGGTATGGCTACACCTTC. Protein: CASSSSRGPGYGYTF.

This clone was counted only a few times. The chain carries TRBV4-1 and TRBJ2-3; D unclear. The V gene lost 1 base and the J gene lost 4 bases, with 3 bases spanning the gap. The CDR3 consists of 12 residues. Per the germline V gene, CDR1 is MGHRA and CDR2 is YSYEKL. CDR3 protein: CASSQGADTQYF. The CDR3 region has the DNA TGCGCCAGCAGCCAAGGAGCAGATACGCAGTATTTT.

This chain joins TRBV5-1 and TRBJ1-1, with D perhaps matching TRBD1 (6 bases). CDR3 length: 16 amino acids. The V gene lost 4 bases and the J gene lost 3 bases, with 19 bases spanning the gap. Germline V gives CDR1 SGHRS, CDR2 YFSETQ. The CDR3 nucleotides read TGCGCCAGCAGCCCCGTTACGGTGGGGGCGGACACTGAAGCTTTCTTT. Translated, it gives CASSPVTVGADTEAFF.

This clone was counted only a few times. The rearrangement uses TRBV5-6 and TRBJ2-5; tentative D call: TRBD1 (6 bases). V was trimmed by 4 bases and J by 5 bases, leaving 12 bases between them. CDR3 size: 13 residues. Per germline, CDR1 SGHDT and CDR2 YYEEEE. This CDR3 is CASSQDRRETQYF. DNA of the CDR3: TGTGCCAGCAGCCAAGACAGGCGGGAGACCCAGTACTTC. The whole variable domain, remainder taken from reference TRBV5-6 and TRBJ2-5, is DAGVTQSPTHLIKTRGQQVTLRCSPKSGHDTVSWYQQALGQGPQFIFQYYEEEERQRGNFPDRFSGHQFPNYSSELNVNALLLGDSALYLCASSQDRRETQYFGPGTRLLVL.

This clone turned up a few times. The chain joins TRBV11-2 to TRBJ2-2, with 7 positions matching TRBD1. The germline V gene encodes CDR1 SGHAT and CDR2 FQNNGV. V shed 2 bases, J shed 1 base, and the junction held 1 base outside the gene matches. The CDR3 length is 15 residues. The CDR3, as DNA: TGTGCCAGCAGCTTATCAGGGGGGAACACCGGGGAGCTGTTTTTT. Encoded protein: CASSLSGGNTGELFF.

This clone was counted only a few times. The V gene is TRBV5-1, the J gene TRBJ1-1; the match to TRBD1 covers 8 bases. CDR3 length: 17 residues. Unmatched junction bases numbered 14, after V lost 5 bases and J lost 2 bases. Per germline, CDR1 SGHRS and CDR2 YFSETQ. CDR3 residues: CASRPSGGWVKNTEAFF. The DNA for the CDR3 is TGCGCCAGCAGACCCTCAGGGGGCTGGGTGAAAAACACTGAAGCTTTCTTT.

The rearrangement links TRBV9 to TRBJ2-1; the D gene is possibly TRBD2 (5 bases). CDR1 SGDLS and CDR2 YYNGEE come from the germline V gene. The CDR3 extends over 13 amino acids. Deletions cut 6 bases from V and 6 bases from J, with 13 bases between. This CDR3 reads CASTRGGTNEQFF. The CDR3 DNA reads TGTGCCAGCACTCGGGGTGGTACCAATGAGCAGTTCTTC.

This chain connects TRBV6-5 to TRBJ2-7; 10 bases agree with TRBD1. The CDR3 loop spans 14 amino acids. J lost 3 bases, V lost 5 bases, and 4 bases had no gene match. Germline lookup yields CDR1 MNHEY and CDR2 SVGAGI. The chain's CDR3 is CASSHGQGGYEQYF. The CDR3 bases are TGTGCCAGCAGTCACGGACAGGGGGGCTACGAGCAGTACTTC.

The chain is built from TRBV27 and TRBJ2-7; 10 bases agree with TRBD1. Germline V gene lookup returns CDR1 MNHEY and CDR2 SMNVEV (reference sequence). This CDR3 is 19 amino acids long. V trimming: 5 bases; J trimming: 0 bases; junction bases outside the gene matches: 16. In DNA form, the CDR3 reads TGTGCCAGCAGTCCCTACTCCGACAGGGGGCATGGGATCTCCTACGAGCAGTACTTC. Amino acids: CASSPYSDRGHGISYEQYF.

CDR3 loop: CASSLRNTGELFF. DNA of the CDR3: TGTGCCAGTAGCCTCAGGAACACCGGGGAGCTGTTTTTT. The chain joins TRBV19 to TRBJ2-2; D is uncertain. Germline V CDR1 and CDR2: LNHDA, SQIVND (reference sequence). The CDR3 loop spans 13 amino acids. Trimming left V 6 bases short and J 1 base short, with 6 bases between. Complete variable domain (other parts from reference TRBV19 and TRBJ2-2): DGGITQSPKYLFRKEGQNVTLSCEQNLNHDAMYWYRQDPGQGLRLIYYSQIVNDFQKGDIAEGYSVSREKKESFPLTVTSAQKNPTAFYLCASSLRNTGELFFGEGSRLTVL.

This sequence joins TRBV4-3 and TRBJ2-3; TRBD2 might be the D (5 bases). V lost 3 bases and J lost 1, with 11 bases in between. The CDR3 has 15 residues. Germline CDR1 reads LGHNA; CDR2 reads YSLEER. CDR3 sequence (DNA): TGCGCCAGCAGCCAGGAGGTAATGGGCACAGATACGCAGTATTTT. As protein: CASSQEVMGTDTQYF.

The J gene is TRBJ2-7, the V gene TRBV9; possibly TRBD2 for D (5 bases). The CDR3 extends over 15 amino acids. Germline V gene data show CDR1 as SGDLS and CDR2 as YYNGEE. V lost 4 bases and J lost 3, with 17 bases in between. In DNA form, the CDR3 reads TGTGCCAGCAGCCGAGAGGGAGTTGGTCTCTACGAGCAGTACTTC. Amino acid sequence: CASSREGVGLYEQYF.

V gene TRBV5-8 combines with J gene TRBJ1-5; no definite D call. Germline V lookup: CDR1 SGHTS, CDR2 YDEGEE. Between the trimmed V and J ends, which lost 4 bases and 1 base, there was a span of 12 bases. The length of the CDR3 is 15 residues. Written as DNA, the CDR3 is TGTGCCAGCAGCAGCCTGGACTGGAGCAATCAGCCCCAGCATTTT. It translates to CASSSLDWSNQPQHF.

The sample holds one count of this clone. The rearrangement joins TRBV20-1 to TRBJ2-7; D is undetermined. V was cut by 1 base and J by 4 bases, with 5 bases left in between. Germline V gene lookup returns CDR1 DFQATT and CDR2 SNEGSKA (reference sequence). This CDR3 is built from 11 residues. As DNA, the CDR3 is TGCAGTGCTAGAGGAGTATACGAGCAGTACTTC. Amino acids: CSARGVYEQYF.

This clone was counted a few times. This sequence joins TRBV2 and TRBJ1-2; maybe TRBD1 (5 bases). CDR1 SNHLY and CDR2 FYNNEI come from the germline V gene. The CDR3 spans 16 residues. Trimming left V 6 bases short and J 6 bases short, with 23 bases between. The CDR3 bases are TGTGCCAGCAGCGAACCCTATGACAGACCCAAGGATGGCTACACCTTC. This codes for CASSEPYDRPKDGYTF.

A few counts support this clone. The chain carries TRBV6-5 and TRBJ2-1; 8 positions agree with TRBD1. This CDR3 comprises 15 residues. Germline V lookup: CDR1 MNHEY, CDR2 SVGAGI. Unmatched junction bases numbered 13, after V lost 6 bases and J lost 9 bases. The DNA for the CDR3 is TGTGCCAGCAGCCTCAGGGGGCCCGTGTACGGTGAGCAGTTCTTC. Translated, it gives CASSLRGPVYGEQFF.

The chain has TRBV19 and TRBJ1-5; no clear D. The CDR3 sequence is 15 residues long. CDR1 is LNHDA, CDR2 SQIVND, per germline (reference sequence). Deletions cut 3 bases from V and 3 bases from J, with 12 bases between. CDR3 sequence (DNA): TGTGCCAGTAGTATCACACCAGGTAACAATCAGCCCCAGCATTTT. Its protein is CASSITPGNNQPQHF. The full variable domain, completed using reference TRBV19 and TRBJ1-5, is DGGITQSPKYLFRKEGQNVTLSCEQNLNHDAMYWYRQDPGQGLRLIYYSQIVNDFQKGDIAEGYSVSREKKESFPLTVTSAQKNPTAFYLCASSITPGNNQPQHFGDGTRLSIL.

The chain combines TRBV11-1 with TRBJ2-7, with 7 bases identical to TRBD1. With V trimmed by 7 bases and J by 2 bases, 11 bases remained unmatched. The CDR3 covers 15 residues. CDR1 is SGHAT and CDR2 is FQDESV in the germline V gene (reference sequence). CDR3 sequence: CASTHPDRAPYEQYF. The CDR3 DNA reads TGTGCCAGCACCCACCCCGACAGGGCCCCCTACGAGCAGTACTTC.

This clone appeared a single time. The chain combines TRBV5-1 with TRBJ2-7; D uncertain. Trimming pared 0 bases from V and 13 bases from J, leaving 20 bases between. CDR1 and CDR2 from the germline V gene are SGHRS and YFSETQ. CDR3 length: 14 residues. CDR3 nucleotide sequence: TGCGCCAGCAGCTTGGGGGTCGCGCCCGGAGTGCAATACTTC. Protein: CASSLGVAPGVQYF.

This chain links TRBV5-8 with TRBJ2-3; possibly TRBD1 for D (6 bases). Germline CDR1 and CDR2: SGHTS and YDEGEE. This CDR3 is 15 amino acids long. Trimming took 4 bases from V and 1 from J, leaving 13 bases between them. The CDR3 DNA follows: TGTGCCAGCAGCAGAACAGGGTTCGGCACAGATACGCAGTATTTT. Translation gives CASSRTGFGTDTQYF.

The chain is built from TRBV7-2 and TRBJ2-1, with D perhaps matching TRBD2 (6 bases). Germline values: CDR1 SGHTA, CDR2 FQGNSA. The V gene lost 0 bases and the J gene lost 7 bases, with 13 bases spanning the gap. The CDR3 is 15 amino acids. CDR3 nucleotide sequence: TGTGCCAGCAGCTTAGCGGGAGGACCGCTAAATGAGCAGTTCTTC. It translates to CASSLAGGPLNEQFF.